The 12 T cell receptor beta chains in this list originate from one sample, sequenced in a study of prognosis after radiotherapy for stage I lung cancer. The authors amplified TCR beta CDR3 from genomic DNA using two-round multiplex PCR. It was primers specific to each TRBV and TRBJ gene that first-round PCR used. TCRdb called the multiplex PCR reads again in MiXCR, with one record for every CDR3 protein. The sample contains fewer than 40,000 distinct CDR3 sequences, around 43% of which appear only once. This sample comprised PBMCs, obtained before or after stereotactic body radiation therapy (not recorded which). Source of these receptors: a donor aged 50 or older with non-small cell lung cancer.

This clonotype counts as medium-sized. The gene calls are TRBV6-1 and TRBJ1-2; no reliable D call. Germline V gene data show CDR1 as MNHNS and CDR2 as SASEGT. Trimming removed 6 bases from V and 6 bases from J, with 11 bases in between. This CDR3 has 12 amino acids. The DNA for the CDR3 is TGTGCCAGCAGCAGGCAGGACCATGGCTACACCTTC. Translating gives CASSRQDHGYTF.

This clonotype was detected a few times. V gene TRBV7-9 combines with J gene TRBJ1-6; possible D gene TRBD1, 5 bases. Germline lookup yields CDR1 SEHNR and CDR2 FQNEAQ (reference sequence). This CDR3 is built from 14 residues. Between the trimmed V and J ends, which lost 5 bases and 3 bases, there was a span of 8 bases. The CDR3 loop reads CASSLQDYNSPLHF. In DNA, the CDR3 is TGTGCCAGCAGCCTACAGGACTATAATTCACCCCTCCACTTT.

This clonotype was recorded many times. The chain uses TRBV29-1 and TRBJ1-2, with TRBD1 identical over 12 bases. This CDR3 comprises 13 residues. The trim removed 7 bases at V and 6 bases at J, leaving 6 bases unmatched. CDR1 is SQVTM and CDR2 is ANQGSEA in the germline V gene. The CDR3 loop reads CSGAGTGGHGYTF. The CDR3 nucleotides are TGCAGCGGTGCCGGGACAGGGGGCCATGGCTACACCTTC. The full variable domain, in which reference TRBV29-1 and TRBJ1-2 provide the parts outside the CDR3, is SAVISQKPSRDICQRGTSLTIQCQVDSQVTMMFWYRQQPGQSLTLIATANQGSEATYESGFVIDKFPISRPNLTFSTLTVSNMSPEDSSIYLCSGAGTGGHGYTFGSGTRLTVV.

This clonotype was counted at least ten times. This chain links TRBV19 with TRBJ1-1, with 10 nucleotides matching TRBD1. The CDR3 consists of 16 residues. With V trimmed by 1 base and J by 4 bases, 6 bases remained unmatched. Per germline, CDR1 LNHDA and CDR2 SQIVND (reference sequence). CDR3 loop: CASSIATGGGSTEAFF. In nucleotides, the CDR3 is TGTGCCAGTAGTATAGCGACAGGGGGCGGATCCACTGAAGCTTTCTTT.

This clonotype was observed at least ten times. The chain carries TRBV7-3 and TRBJ2-3; TRBD2 might be the D (7 bases). CDR3 length equals 15 residues. CDR1 is SGHTA and CDR2 is FQGTGA in the germline V gene. Trimming stripped 0 bases from V and 3 bases from J, with 10 bases between. CDR3 nucleotide sequence: TGTGCCAGCAGCTTAACGGGGGGGCTGACAGATACGCAGTATTTT. Protein product: CASSLTGGLTDTQYF.

This chain connects TRBV6-2 or TRBV6-3 to TRBJ2-1; D possibly corresponds to TRBD1 (5 bases). The CDR3 spans 15 residues. V was shortened by 5 bases and J by 2 bases, with 13 bases between the two germline ends. The V gene's germline CDR1 is MNHEY and CDR2 SVGEGT. CDR3 sequence: CASSRNQGTYNEQFF. The DNA for the CDR3 is TGTGCCAGCAGTAGAAATCAGGGAACCTACAATGAGCAGTTCTTC.

In this sample, this clonotype turned up many times. This sequence joins TRBV14 and TRBJ1-2, with a tentative D call TRBD1 (6 bases). Trimming removed 4 bases from V and 4 bases from J, with 19 bases in between. This CDR3 comprises 16 residues. The V gene's germline CDR1 is SGHDN and CDR2 FVKESK. The CDR3 bases are TGTGCCAGCAGCCCGGACGCGGGACAAAGCTTCTATGGCTACACCTTC. Translating it yields CASSPDAGQSFYGYTF. The whole variable domain, filled in from reference TRBV14 and TRBJ1-2, reads EAGVTQFPSHSVIEKGQTVTLRCDPISGHDNLYWYRRVMGKEIKFLLHFVKESKQDESGMPNNRFLAERTGGTYSTLKVQPAELEDSGVYFCASSPDAGQSFYGYTFGSGTRLTVV.

Many counts were recorded for this clonotype. One end of the junction varies from germline; a read error may be responsible. The chain links TRBV7-7 to TRBJ2-5; 12 positions agree with TRBD1. The CDR3 has 15 amino acids. The germline V gene has CDR1 SSHAT and CDR2 FNYEAQ (reference sequence). CDR3 region: CASSRDRGLLETQYF. The CDR3 region has the DNA TGTGCTAGCAGCAGGGACAGGGGGCTGTTAGAGACCCAGTACTTC.

Relative to its sample, this clonotype is medium-sized. The chain couples TRBV28 to TRBJ1-6, with 9 bases that match TRBD1. The CDR3 is 16 residues long. V gave up 5 bases and J gave up 7 bases; unmatched junction bases: 9. From germline, CDR1 is MDHEN and CDR2 SYDVKM. CDR3 protein: CASSPGGQGSNSPLHF. CDR3 sequence (DNA): TGTGCCAGCAGTCCCGGGGGACAGGGTTCCAATTCACCCCTCCACTTT.

This clonotype was picked up one time. The junction does not match germline at one end; this may be a read error. The chain carries TRBV12-3 or TRBV12-4 and TRBJ2-7; TRBD1 or TRBD2 may be the D gene (5 bases each). The CDR3 consists of 13 residues. This CDR3 reads CASSMGVDSSYRF. Written as DNA, the CDR3 is TGTGCCAGCAGTATGGGGGTCGACAGCTCTTACCGATTC.

This clonotype was counted at least ten times. The rearrangement links TRBV15 to TRBJ2-5; TRBD2 agrees at 16 bases. Germline loops: CDR1 LNHNV, CDR2 YYDKDF (reference sequence). The J segment lost 1 base and the V segment lost 1 base, leaving 12 bases of the junction unmatched. The CDR3 length is 21 residues. CDR3 region: CATSRAPGLAGGKAFQETQYF. The CDR3 bases are TGTGCCACCAGCAGAGCCCCGGGACTAGCGGGGGGGAAAGCCTTCCAAGAGACCCAGTACTTC.

This clonotype came up once. This chain links TRBV2 with TRBJ2-1; 7 positions match TRBD1. Trimming took 4 bases from V and 7 from J; bases not matched to a gene: 4. CDR3 length equals 13 residues. Germline V gene sequence: CDR1 SNHLY, CDR2 FYNNEI. DNA for the CDR3: TGTGCCAGCAGTGTAGGGGGCGTGAATGAGCAGTTCTTC. Translation gives CASSVGGVNEQFF.